These T cell receptor beta chains were read from a single sample in a study of blood T cell repertoires in COVID-19. Using immunoSEQ multiplex PCR, the repertoire was profiled, and TCRdb retains in-frame clones only, with some absent. Of a few hundred thousand clones in the sample, 75% to 85% were seen once. Sequencing input: peripheral blood. The receptors originated from a human donor in a cohort sampled during active COVID-19. Both conserved end residues are part of each CDR3. The D gene is left open where the match is weak. The size entry is marked missing in some rows and otherwise reads once, few, many or a size class.

clone_size: once
j_call: TRBJ2-7
v_call: TRBV6-5
d_call: TRBD1
cdr3_aa: CASLTGISYEQYF
cdr3_nt: TGTGCCAGCCTGACAGGGATCTCCTACGAGCAGTACTTC

clone_size: .
j_call: TRBJ2-7
v_call: TRBV12-3/TRBV12-4
d_call: TRBD1
cdr3_aa: CASSWDSTEQYF
cdr3_nt: TGTGCCAGCAGTTGGGACAGCACCGAGCAGTACTTC

clone_size: .
j_call: TRBJ2-7
v_call: TRBV18
d_call: TRBD1
cdr3_aa: CASSPSTGRVGEQYF
cdr3_nt: TGTGCCAGCTCACCTTCGACAGGGAGAGTTGGCGAGCAGTACTTC

clone_size: .
j_call: TRBJ1-1
v_call: TRBV7-3
d_call: .
cdr3_aa: CASSLTPGPNTEAFF
cdr3_nt: TGTGCCAGCAGCTTAACTCCGGGTCCGAACACTGAAGCTTTCTTT

clone_size: .
j_call: TRBJ1-2
v_call: TRBV4-2
d_call: TRBD1
cdr3_aa: CASSQDLIPRTGGFYGYTF
cdr3_nt: TGTGCCAGCAGCCAAGATTTGATCCCCCGGACAGGGGGTTTCTATGGCTACACCTTC

clone_size: .
j_call: TRBJ2-2
v_call: TRBV5-1
d_call: .
cdr3_aa: CASSSYRVAMAGELFF
cdr3_nt: TGCGCCAGCAGCTCTTACAGGGTAGCCATGGCCGGGGAGCTGTTTTTT

clone_size: .
j_call: TRBJ1-1
v_call: TRBV27
d_call: TRBD1
cdr3_aa: CASSRGQDTEAFF
cdr3_nt: TGTGCCAGCTCCAGGGGGCAGGACACTGAAGCTTTCTTT

clone_size: .
j_call: TRBJ1-1
v_call: TRBV7-3
d_call: TRBD1
cdr3_aa: CASSPQGGAEAFF
cdr3_nt: TGTGCCAGCAGCCCCCAGGGGGGCGCTGAAGCTTTCTTT

clone_size: .
j_call: TRBJ2-7
v_call: TRBV4-1
d_call: TRBD1
cdr3_aa: CASSQRDRDYEQYF
cdr3_nt: TGCGCCAGCAGCCAACGTGACAGGGACTACGAGCAGTACTTC

clone_size: .
j_call: TRBJ1-2
v_call: TRBV28
d_call: .
cdr3_aa: CASSSLKQGPSYGYTF
cdr3_nt: TGTGCCAGCAGCTCGCTCAAACAGGGACCCAGCTATGGCTACACCTTC

clone_size: .
j_call: TRBJ1-2
v_call: TRBV10-2
d_call: .
cdr3_aa: CASSSMAEYSYGYTF
cdr3_nt: TGCGCCAGCAGTTCTATGGCGGAGTATTCCTATGGCTACACCTTC

clone_size: .
j_call: TRBJ1-1
v_call: TRBV27
d_call: .
cdr3_aa: CASSSTGPNTEAFF
cdr3_nt: TGTGCCAGCTCCTCAACAGGGCCGAACACTGAAGCTTTCTTT

clone_size: .
j_call: TRBJ1-1
v_call: TRBV10-3
d_call: .
cdr3_aa: CAISEWTSITEAFF
cdr3_nt: TGTGCCATCAGTGAGTGGACAAGTATCACTGAAGCTTTCTTT

clone_size: .
j_call: TRBJ1-3
v_call: TRBV5-8
d_call: .
cdr3_aa: CASSLADTIYF
cdr3_nt: TGTGCCAGCAGCTTGGCAGACACCATATATTTT

clone_size: .
j_call: TRBJ1-6
v_call: TRBV30
d_call: TRBD1
cdr3_aa: CASDLTGASSPLHF
cdr3_nt: TGTGCCTCGGACTTGACAGGGGCGAGTTCACCCCTCCACTTT

clone_size: .
j_call: TRBJ2-3
v_call: TRBV30
d_call: .
cdr3_aa: CAWSVVRDTQYF
cdr3_nt: TGTGCCTGGAGTGTGGTGAGGGATACGCAGTATTTT

clone_size: .
j_call: TRBJ1-6
v_call: TRBV5-4
d_call: .
cdr3_aa: CASSTTGSSPLHF
cdr3_nt: TGTGCCAGCAGCACCACGGGGAGTTCACCCCTCCACTTT

clone_size: .
j_call: TRBJ2-1
v_call: TRBV7-9
d_call: .
cdr3_aa: CASSPSSGSSYNEQFF
cdr3_nt: TGTGCCAGCAGCCCCTCGTCGGGGAGCTCCTACAATGAGCAGTTCTTC

clone_size: once
j_call: TRBJ2-5
v_call: TRBV19
d_call: TRBD1
cdr3_aa: CASSWGQGRETQYF
cdr3_nt: TGTGCCAGTAGCTGGGGACAGGGGCGAGAGACCCAGTACTTC

clone_size: .
j_call: TRBJ2-3
v_call: TRBV2
d_call: TRBD1
cdr3_aa: CATKKDRGHVYRTDTQYF
cdr3_nt: TGTGCCACCAAAAAGGACAGGGGACATGTCTATCGCACAGATACGCAGTATTTT

clone_size: few
j_call: TRBJ2-3
v_call: TRBV7-9
d_call: TRBD1
cdr3_aa: CASSHRGTDTQYF
cdr3_nt: TGTGCCAGCAGCCACAGGGGAACAGATACGCAGTATTTT

clone_size: .
j_call: TRBJ2-7
v_call: TRBV19
d_call: TRBD1
cdr3_aa: CASNQPGTGREQYF
cdr3_nt: TGTGCCAGTAACCAACCCGGGACAGGGCGCGAGCAGTACTTC

clone_size: .
j_call: TRBJ2-7
v_call: TRBV14
d_call: .
cdr3_aa: CASSQDWDNYEQYF
cdr3_nt: TGTGCCAGCAGCCAAGATTGGGACAACTACGAGCAGTACTTC

clone_size: once
j_call: TRBJ2-7
v_call: TRBV29-1
d_call: TRBD1
cdr3_aa: CSVRGQGSSYEQYF
cdr3_nt: TGCAGCGTACGCGGACAGGGGAGTTCCTACGAGCAGTACTTC

clone_size: .
j_call: TRBJ1-3
v_call: TRBV18
d_call: .
cdr3_aa: CASSPRPVADTGNTIYF
cdr3_nt: TGTGCCAGCTCACCACGGCCGGTGGCAGACACTGGAAACACCATATATTTT

clone_size: few
j_call: TRBJ1-3
v_call: TRBV7-6
d_call: .
cdr3_aa: CASSSGRGSPLDTIYF
cdr3_nt: TGTGCCAGCAGCTCCGGTCGGGGGTCCCCTTTAGACACCATATATTTT

clone_size: .
j_call: TRBJ1-1
v_call: TRBV7-9
d_call: .
cdr3_aa: CASSLEGRRVTEAFF
cdr3_nt: TGTGCCAGCAGCTTAGAAGGACGGAGGGTAACTGAAGCTTTCTTT

clone_size: .
j_call: TRBJ2-3
v_call: TRBV5-1
d_call: TRBD2
cdr3_aa: CASTGLAGNTDTQYF
cdr3_nt: TGCGCCAGCACCGGACTAGCGGGTAACACAGATACGCAGTATTTT

clone_size: .
j_call: TRBJ1-6
v_call: TRBV11-2
d_call: .
cdr3_aa: CASSFPDSPLHF
cdr3_nt: TGTGCCAGCAGCTTCCCCGATTCACCCCTCCACTTT

clone_size: .
j_call: TRBJ2-3
v_call: TRBV19
d_call: .
cdr3_aa: CASSITGGSDTQYF
cdr3_nt: TGTGCCAGTAGTATAACGGGGGGCTCAGATACGCAGTATTTT

clone_size: few
j_call: TRBJ2-7
v_call: TRBV10-2
d_call: TRBD2
cdr3_aa: CASTGLYREGEQYF
cdr3_nt: TGCGCCAGCACTGGGCTGTACCGGGAGGGCGAGCAGTACTTC

clone_size: .
j_call: TRBJ2-5
v_call: TRBV10-3
d_call: .
cdr3_aa: CATRDRLNQETQYF
cdr3_nt: TGTGCCACGAGAGACAGGCTAAACCAAGAGACCCAGTACTTC

clone_size: .
j_call: TRBJ1-1
v_call: TRBV6-5
d_call: TRBD1
cdr3_aa: CASSPTGSTEAFF
cdr3_nt: TGTGCCAGCAGTCCGACAGGGAGCACTGAAGCTTTCTTT

clone_size: .
j_call: TRBJ1-5
v_call: TRBV19
d_call: .
cdr3_aa: CASSMEGPGQPQHF
cdr3_nt: TGTGCCAGTAGTATGGAGGGACCGGGGCAGCCCCAGCATTTT

clone_size: .
j_call: TRBJ2-3
v_call: TRBV10-3
d_call: .
cdr3_aa: CAISARGAAGDTQYF
cdr3_nt: TGTGCCATCAGTGCCAGGGGGGCCGCGGGAGATACGCAGTATTTT

clone_size: .
j_call: TRBJ2-1
v_call: TRBV5-1
d_call: .
cdr3_aa: CASSLISISNEQFF
cdr3_nt: TGCGCCAGCAGCTTGATCTCAATCAGCAATGAGCAGTTCTTC

clone_size: .
j_call: TRBJ2-1
v_call: TRBV5-5
d_call: TRBD2
cdr3_aa: CASSPLAGGSPNEQFF
cdr3_nt: TGTGCCAGCAGCCCACTAGCGGGGGGTTCTCCCAATGAGCAGTTCTTC

clone_size: few
j_call: TRBJ1-2
v_call: TRBV4-2
d_call: TRBD1
cdr3_aa: CASSQLPDRAPGYTF
cdr3_nt: TGTGCCAGCAGCCAACTCCCAGACAGGGCACCCGGCTACACCTTC

clone_size: .
j_call: TRBJ1-2
v_call: TRBV4-1
d_call: .
cdr3_aa: CASSQERRLYGYTF
cdr3_nt: TGCGCCAGCAGCCAAGAGAGGCGGCTCTATGGCTACACCTTC

clone_size: .
j_call: TRBJ1-1
v_call: TRBV3-1/TRBV3-2
d_call: TRBD1
cdr3_aa: CASSPRTGRGTEAFF
cdr3_nt: TGTGCCAGCAGCCCTCGGACAGGGAGGGGCACTGAAGCTTTCTTT

clone_size: .
j_call: TRBJ1-2
v_call: TRBV18
d_call: TRBD1
cdr3_aa: CASSLVSTGMIYGYTF
cdr3_nt: TGTGCCAGCTCGCTGGTCTCGACAGGGATGATTTATGGCTACACCTTC

clone_size: once
j_call: TRBJ2-7
v_call: TRBV19
d_call: TRBD1
cdr3_aa: CASSIIGRDRREQYF
cdr3_nt: TGTGCCAGTAGTATCATAGGCCGGGACAGACGCGAGCAGTACTTC

clone_size: .
j_call: TRBJ2-3
v_call: TRBV14
d_call: TRBD1
cdr3_aa: CASSPQGAGTDTQYF
cdr3_nt: TGTGCCAGCAGCCCACAGGGGGCGGGCACAGATACGCAGTATTTT

clone_size: .
j_call: TRBJ1-3
v_call: TRBV25-1
d_call: .
cdr3_aa: CASSPPREHTIYF
cdr3_nt: TGTGCCAGCAGTCCCCCGAGAGAACACACCATATATTTT

clone_size: .
j_call: TRBJ2-3
v_call: TRBV30
d_call: .
cdr3_aa: CAWSPSTDTQYF
cdr3_nt: TGTGCCTGGAGTCCTAGCACAGATACGCAGTATTTT

clone_size: .
j_call: TRBJ1-3
v_call: TRBV3-1/TRBV3-2
d_call: .
cdr3_aa: CASSRKRGFGNTIYF
cdr3_nt: TGTGCCAGCAGTAGAAAAAGGGGGTTTGGAAACACCATATATTTT

clone_size: many
j_call: TRBJ1-1
v_call: TRBV27
d_call: .
cdr3_aa: CASSSALVTFF
cdr3_nt: TGTGCCAGCAGTTCCGCGTTGGTGACTTTCTTT

clone_size: .
j_call: TRBJ2-7
v_call: TRBV5-1
d_call: .
cdr3_aa: CASSLVTGLSYEQYF
cdr3_nt: TGCGCCAGCAGCTTGGTTACAGGGCTCTCCTACGAGCAGTACTTC

clone_size: .
j_call: TRBJ1-1
v_call: TRBV4-2
d_call: .
cdr3_aa: CASSQGDSPNTEAFF
cdr3_nt: TGTGCCAGCAGCCAAGGGGACTCTCCGAACACTGAAGCTTTCTTT

clone_size: .
j_call: TRBJ1-2
v_call: TRBV30
d_call: .
cdr3_aa: CAWSVNTFNYGYTF
cdr3_nt: TGTGCCTGGAGTGTAAACACCTTCAACTATGGCTACACCTTC

clone_size: .
j_call: TRBJ1-6
v_call: TRBV13
d_call: .
cdr3_aa: CASSLRDTYSPLHF
cdr3_nt: TGTGCCAGCAGCTTACGGGACACCTATTCACCCCTCCACTTT

clone_size: .
j_call: TRBJ1-1
v_call: TRBV9
d_call: .
cdr3_aa: CASSVGGGRGTEAFF
cdr3_nt: TGTGCCAGCAGCGTAGGGGGAGGGAGGGGCACTGAAGCTTTCTTT

clone_size: .
j_call: TRBJ2-1
v_call: TRBV5-1
d_call: .
cdr3_aa: CASSSEGNSYNEQFF
cdr3_nt: TGCGCCAGCAGCTCGGAGGGGAACTCCTACAATGAGCAGTTCTTC

clone_size: .
j_call: TRBJ1-1
v_call: TRBV29-1
d_call: .
cdr3_aa: CSVDLGAWNTEAFF
cdr3_nt: TGCAGCGTTGACTTAGGGGCTTGGAACACTGAAGCTTTCTTT

clone_size: .
j_call: TRBJ1-1
v_call: TRBV19
d_call: .
cdr3_aa: CASSSSPFGRTEAFF
cdr3_nt: TGTGCCAGTAGTAGTTCCCCATTTGGTCGGACTGAAGCTTTCTTT

clone_size: .
j_call: TRBJ2-1
v_call: TRBV21-1
d_call: .
cdr3_aa: CASSKEVREYPYNEQFF
cdr3_nt: TGTGCCAGCAGCAAAGAGGTTCGGGAGTACCCGTACAATGAGCAGTTCTTC

clone_size: once
j_call: TRBJ1-2
v_call: TRBV24-1
d_call: TRBD1
cdr3_aa: CATSGGQGAPYGYTF
cdr3_nt: TGTGCCACCAGTGGGGGACAGGGGGCGCCGTATGGCTACACCTTC